One and the same sample provided the 22 T cell receptor beta chains below, sequenced in a study of cytotoxic CD8 clonotypes in ibrutinib-treated CLL. Sequencing was performed with immunoSEQ multiplex PCR; in TCRdb, only in-frame clones are kept and a portion is missing. This table holds 160,000 or so clones, about 84% found once. Here the sequenced sample was PBMCs, taken after 24 months of ibrutinib treatment. These receptors were obtained from a human donor with chronic lymphocytic leukemia.

The V call is TRBV30, the J call TRBJ2-1, with D perhaps matching TRBD1 (5 bases). Germline V gene sequence: CDR1 GTSNPN, CDR2 SVGIG (reference sequence). Deletions cut 0 bases from V and 3 bases from J, with 6 bases between. The CDR3 length is 13 residues. CDR3: CAWSVQVYNEQFF. CDR3 nucleotides: TGTGCCTGGAGTGTACAGGTCTACAATGAGCAGTTCTTC.

The rearrangement links TRBV20-1 to TRBJ2-7; maybe TRBD2 (5 bases). CDR1 is DFQATT, CDR2 SNEGSKA, per germline (reference sequence). The CDR3 sequence is 11 residues long. Trimming took 5 bases from V and 7 from J, leaving 12 bases between them. The CDR3 spells CSAGGLGEQYF. CDR3 coding DNA: TGCAGTGCTGGAGGACTTGGGGAGCAGTACTTC.

The V call is TRBV27, the J call TRBJ1-1; TRBD1 matches 7 bases. CDR1 MNHEY and CDR2 SMNVEV come from the germline V gene (reference sequence). This CDR3 is 13 amino acids long. With 4 bases clipped from V and 6 bases from J, the junction kept 5 bases outside the gene matches. The CDR3 is CASSYQGDPEAFF. In DNA, the CDR3 is TGTGCCAGCAGTTATCAGGGGGATCCTGAAGCTTTCTTT.

CDR3 protein: CAWGRGLTEAFF. CDR3 bases: TGTGCCTGGGGGAGGGGTCTCACTGAAGCTTTCTTT. The chain is built from TRBV30 and TRBJ1-1, with D perhaps TRBD1 (5 bases). Germline V gene lookup returns CDR1 GTSNPN and CDR2 SVGIG (reference sequence). This CDR3 is 12 amino acids long. The ends were cut back, 5 bases at V and 4 bases at J, with 11 bases in the middle.

CDR3 nucleotide sequence: TGTGCCAGCAGACTGGGACAGGGGGCCCCCGAGCAGTACTTC. Its translation: CASRLGQGAPEQYF. The chain recombines TRBV7-2 with TRBJ2-7; 12 bases fit TRBD1. Germline V gene lookup returns CDR1 SGHTA and CDR2 FQGNSA. The CDR3 has 14 amino acids. The junction had 6 bases not matched to a gene; V was cut back by 6 bases and J by 6 bases.

This sequence joins TRBV5-6 and TRBJ2-4; 8 bases match TRBD2. The CDR3 is made up of 16 amino acids. J was trimmed by 8 bases and V by 0 bases; bases with no gene match: 10. Germline V gene lookup returns CDR1 SGHDT and CDR2 YYEEEE. The DNA of the CDR3 is TGTGCCAGCAGCTTGGTACCGGCTAGCGGGTCTGACATTCAGTACTTC. Protein: CASSLVPASGSDIQYF.

This clone is a singleton in its sample. This chain links TRBV7-2 with TRBJ2-7, with D hard to call. The CDR3 runs to 12 residues. Germline-derived CDR1 and CDR2 are SGHTA and FQGNSA. Trimming took 4 bases from V and 9 from J, leaving 13 bases between them. The CDR3 is CASSWAQSMQYF. CDR3 nucleotide sequence: TGTGCCAGCAGCTGGGCCCAGAGCATGCAGTACTTC.

This chain connects TRBV5-1 to TRBJ2-3, with 10 bases identical to TRBD1. CDR1 is SGHRS, CDR2 YFSETQ, per germline. The CDR3 spans 16 residues. Trimming cost V 2 bases and J 1 base; bases outside gene matches: 4. CDR3 coding DNA: TGCGCCAGCAGCTTCAGACAGGGGGCTCGCACAGATACGCAGTATTTT. It translates to CASSFRQGARTDTQYF.

This chain joins TRBV28 and TRBJ2-3; tentative D call: TRBD2 (5 bases). CDR3 length: 17 amino acids. Germline CDR1 MDHEN, CDR2 SYDVKM. V lost 5 bases, J lost 2 bases, and 20 bases lay in between. CDR3 loop: CASSPPRYSVNTDTQYF. In DNA form, the CDR3 reads TGTGCCAGCAGTCCGCCCCGTTATAGCGTCAACACAGATACGCAGTATTTT.

The rearrangement uses TRBV28 and TRBJ2-7, with 10 nucleotides matching TRBD1. The V gene's germline CDR1 is MDHEN and CDR2 SYDVKM. V dropped 5 bases and J dropped 4; count of bases not matched to a gene: 8. The CDR3 sequence is 15 residues long. This CDR3 is CASSGGGTGEYEQYF. CDR3 in DNA: TGTGCCAGCAGTGGAGGAGGGACAGGGGAGTACGAGCAGTACTTC.

The CDR3 DNA reads as TGCGCCAGCAGCTTGCAAGGGTTAAATGAGCAGTTCTTC. Amino acid sequence: CASSLQGLNEQFF. The rearrangement joins TRBV5-1 to TRBJ2-1; D not certain. This CDR3 has 13 amino acids. V lost 1 base and J lost 7, with 9 bases in between. CDR1 is SGHRS and CDR2 is YFSETQ in the germline V gene. Based on the CDR3 plus reference TRBV5-1 and TRBJ2-1, the full variable domain is KAGVTQTPRYLIKTRGQQVTLSCSPISGHRSVSWYQQTPGQGLQFLFEYFSETQRNKGNFPGRFSGRQFSNSRSEMNVSTLELGDSALYLCASSLQGLNEQFFGPGTRLTVL.

This chain links TRBV19 with TRBJ1-5; 7 positions match TRBD1. Losses at the gene ends were 0 bases for V and 3 bases for J; bases not matched to a gene: 8. This CDR3 has 17 residues. CDR1 LNHDA and CDR2 SQIVND come from the germline V gene (reference sequence). This CDR3 is CASSIDPRGGTNQPQHF. In nucleotides, the CDR3 is TGTGCCAGTAGTATAGATCCCAGGGGGGGAACCAATCAGCCCCAGCATTTT.

This chain connects TRBV28 to TRBJ1-5, with D perhaps matching TRBD1 (6 bases). V lost 10 bases and J lost 7, with 14 bases in between. CDR3 length equals 12 residues. Germline CDR1 is MDHEN and CDR2 is SYDVKM. CDR3 sequence (DNA): TGTGCCACCTCCGCGGGGGCCCAGCCCCAGCATTTT. Translation: CATSAGAQPQHF. Drawing the rest from reference TRBV28 and TRBJ1-5, the complete variable domain is DVKVTQSSRYLVKRTGEKVFLECVQDMDHENMFWYRQDPGLGLRLIYFSYDVKMKEKGDIPEGYSVSREKKERFSLILESASTNQTSMYLCATSAGAQPQHFGDGTRLSIL.

This rearrangement joins TRBV28 to TRBJ1-3; 7 bases fit TRBD1. Germline assignment: CDR1 MDHEN and CDR2 SYDVKM. J gave up 4 bases and V 5 bases, and 5 bases lay outside the gene matches. There are 14 residues in the CDR3. In nucleotides, the CDR3 is TGTGCCAGCAGTCTCCCGACAGGGGGAAACACCATATATTTT. It is translated as CASSLPTGGNTIYF.

The rearrangement joins TRBV9 to TRBJ1-1; the D gene is possibly TRBD1 (5 bases). Germline V lookup: CDR1 SGDLS, CDR2 YYNGEE. The CDR3 totals 14 residues. V lost 2 bases, J lost 3 bases, and 11 bases lay in between. CDR3 sequence reads: CASSVGTSHTEAFF. In DNA, the CDR3 is TGTGCCAGCAGCGTCGGGACGAGCCACACTGAAGCTTTCTTT.

On this clone itself: The conserved final phenylalanine or tryptophan is absent from the CDR3, which likely points to a read error. V is TRBV25-1 and J is TRBJ1-2, with 8 bases aligning to TRBD1. This CDR3 is 17 amino acids long. The V segment lost 1 base and the J segment 5 bases; nucleotides outside the gene matches: 12. Germline assignment: CDR1 MGHDK and CDR2 SYGVNS. The CDR3 loop reads CASSESRGGGQAYGYTL. The CDR3 DNA reads as TGTGCCAGCAGTGAATCTAGGGGAGGGGGACAGGCGTATGGCTACACCCTC.

The DNA of the CDR3 is TGTGCCAGCAGCGGTAGCTCCTACAATGAGCAGTTCTTC. It specifies CASSGSSYNEQFF. V is TRBV7-9 and J is TRBJ2-1; no clear D gene. Trimming removed 5 bases from V and 0 bases from J, with 5 bases in between. Germline assignment: CDR1 SEHNR and CDR2 FQNEAQ (reference sequence). This CDR3 has 13 residues.

This clone has a single count. The CDR3 bases are TGTGCCAGCAGCTTAGGCGCCGGGGATACGCAGTATTTT. Amino acid sequence: CASSLGAGDTQYF. V usage is TRBV11-3 and J usage is TRBJ2-3; D not certain. Per the germline V gene, CDR1 is SGHNT and CDR2 is YENEEA. V was cut by 1 base and J by 6 bases, with 8 bases left in between. The CDR3 has 13 residues.

V usage is TRBV7-9 and J usage is TRBJ1-1; TRBD1 matches 9 bases. The CDR3 has 15 residues. V lost 1 base and J lost 1; bases outside the gene matches: 1. Germline V lookup: CDR1 SEHNR, CDR2 FQNEAQ (reference sequence). The CDR3 sequence is CASSLGDRENTEAFF. In nucleotides, the CDR3 is TGTGCCAGCAGCTTAGGGGACAGGGAGAACACTGAAGCTTTCTTT.

This clone was seen only once. The CDR3 is CASSLGGGLEQYF. The CDR3 DNA is TGTGCCAGCAGCTTAGGTGGGGGGCTCGAGCAGTACTTC. V is TRBV7-2 and J is TRBJ2-7, with D perhaps matching TRBD1 or TRBD2 (6 bases each). Germline CDR1 is SGHTA and CDR2 is FQGNSA. Trimming removed 1 base at V and 6 bases at J, with 10 bases between. The CDR3 contains 13 residues.

The V and J genes are TRBV9 and TRBJ2-2, with TRBD2 matching 10 bases. V gave up 3 bases and J gave up 3 bases; unmatched junction bases: 8. CDR1 is SGDLS and CDR2 is YYNGEE in the germline V gene. This CDR3 has 17 residues. The CDR3 loop is CASSAGSGGAYTGELFF. The DNA for the CDR3 is TGTGCCAGCAGCGCGGGCAGCGGGGGGGCCTACACCGGGGAGCTGTTTTTT.

V and J are TRBV30 and TRBJ1-4, with D perhaps matching TRBD1 (5 bases). This CDR3 has 11 amino acids. V lost 0 bases and J 17 bases, leaving 13 bases between the germline ends. Germline lookup yields CDR1 GTSNPN and CDR2 SVGIG (reference sequence). The CDR3 protein is CAWSVPGTRFF. Written as DNA, the CDR3 is TGTGCCTGGAGTGTACCCGGGACGCGTTTTTTT.